The sequence of this T cell receptor (beta chain) was determined in a study of beta chain features in type 1 diabetes. Whole-study results and caveats: More deletions and fewer insertions at VDJ junctions were seen in type 1 diabetes patients. In cDNA sequencing, cells with high TCR expression could be over-represented. Patients' naive, central memory and regulatory TCRB repertoires appeared more alike than those of healthy donors.

Markers CD45RO/CCR7/CD25/CD127/CD95/CD27 served to sort CD4+ naive, central memory, regulatory and stem cell-like memory cells. About this clone itself: Its antigen remains unknown.

Isolated RNA was reverse transcribed in full, so expressed TCRB transcripts were sequenced. Clones were sequenced by immunoSEQ multiplex PCR, and TCRdb holds only the in-frame ones, with some missing. The table includes some 360,000 clones, 20% detected once. The receptor's source is a woman in her late teens or twenties in good health. Sequencing was done on a sample of naive CD4+ T cells from blood.

CDR3: CASRETGFEEQYF. The CDR3 DNA is TGTGCCAGCAGAGAGACAGGGTTCGAGGAGCAGTACTTC. The chain carries TRBV2 and TRBJ2-7; 7 positions match TRBD1. The V segment lost 6 bases and the J segment 7 bases; nucleotides outside the gene matches: 9. CDR3 length equals 13 residues. Germline loops: CDR1 SNHLY, CDR2 FYNNEI. The complete variable domain, with remaining parts taken from reference TRBV2 and TRBJ2-7, reads EPEVTQTPSHQVTQMGQEVILRCVPISNHLYFYWYRQILGQKVEFLVSFYNNEISEKSEIFDDQFSVERPDGSNFTLKIRSTKLEDSAMYFCASRETGFEEQYFGPGTRLTVT.